The 3 T cell receptor beta chains below all came from one sample that was sequenced in a study of CD8 T cells in Susac syndrome. The RNA, about 0.5 to 1 ug, was put through reverse transcription using random hexamers. Via MiXCR, TCRdb re-called the immunoSEQ multiplex PCR reads, giving one row per CDR3 protein. The data show 80,000 to 90,000 distinct CDR3 sequences, over 85% seen once. The specimen was CD8+ T cells from PBMCs. These receptors came from a human donor in good health.

The CDR3 region is CASSYPRSGDYGYTF. The CDR3 coding sequence is TGTGCCAGCAGTTACCCCAGGTCAGGGGACTATGGCTACACCTTC. V is TRBV6-6 and J is TRBJ1-2, with D perhaps TRBD1 (6 bases). Germline CDR1 reads MNHNY; CDR2 reads SVGAGI (reference sequence). The CDR3 covers 15 residues. Between the trimmed V and J ends, which lost 2 bases and 3 bases, there was a span of 13 bases.

J is TRBJ2-2 and V is TRBV9; D gene uncertain. Germline CDR1 and CDR2: SGDLS and YYNGEE. The CDR3 consists of 14 residues. The ends were cut back, 4 bases at V and 5 bases at J, with 12 bases in the middle. CDR3 nucleotides: TGTGCCAGCAGCTCCCCCCTCGGGACCGGGGAGCTGTTTTTT. This gives the protein CASSSPLGTGELFF.

This chain links TRBV25-1 with TRBJ1-1; D is ambiguous. From germline, CDR1 is MGHDK and CDR2 SYGVNS. Trimming took off 3 bases at V and 1 base at J, with 9 bases between the two ends. The CDR3 is made up of 14 amino acids. The CDR3 DNA follows: TGTGCCAGCAGTGATTCTTGGGGGAACACTGAAGCTTTCTTT. As protein: CASSDSWGNTEAFF.